This TCR beta chain originates from a study of regulatory T cells in long-lasting Graves disease (dated by TCRdb to about 2021). Turning to the overall study: Antithyroid drugs had been taken for less than 3 months by newly diagnosed Graves' disease patients. Patients with persistent Graves' disease were compared with patients with newly diagnosed Graves' disease using TCR sequencing and RNA sequencing of peripheral blood. The study was conducted in China and was registered as a clinical trial. A total of some 35 samples underwent TCR sequencing: around 13 from persistent and around 20 from newly diagnosed Graves' disease patients.

Library preparation used multiplex PCR. The sequencer listed for this sample is Illumina HiSeq 4000. iRepertoire HTBI primers and Arm-PCR amplification of CDR3 regions were used to construct TCR beta libraries. Gel purification was performed on PCR products prior to sequencing. The study's own analysis went as follows. A total of roughly 58 TRBV and under 15 TRBJ segments were identified across samples and were used for gene usage analysis of CDR3 amino acid clonotypes. COPE and FqMerger were used to merge the filtered high-quality paired reads into contigs. BLAST was used to align contigs to IMGT TRBV, TRBD and TRBJ reference genes, and CDR3 was defined according to IMGT. Any clonotype with a frequency above 0.1% was classified as a highly expanded clone. Shannon entropy was used to measure repertoire diversity, and the Gini coefficient was used to measure V-J evenness. A clonotype found in more than one individual was treated as public. The raw public reads went through TCRdb reprocessing: fastp at Q25, MiXCR clone calling, in-frame beta chains kept. Every distinct CDR3 protein forms one entry, paired with its most common genes and DNA. Clone size and V and J calls follow TCRdb, not the original study. The sample profile shows about 430,000 distinct CDR3 sequences; approximately 16% of them were found once. The biggest ten clones account for roughly 7.7% of the sample.

Broad study findings and their caveats: Compared with newly diagnosed patients, persistent Graves' disease patients had lower TCR Shannon entropy and fewer highly expanded clones, which suggests clonal expansion. Patients with persistent disease shared more public clonotypes (about 2,900) than newly diagnosed patients did (around 980). Only the TCR beta chain was sequenced and analyzed. As a limitation, the authors acknowledged that the small sample size may reduce accuracy. Because the primary lesion, thyroid tissue, could not be accessed, the study looked at peripheral blood alone. Persistent disease showed preferential use of TRBV28, TRBJ1-2 and TRBJ2-5, whereas newly diagnosed disease favored TRBV20-1 and TRBJ2-1.

The time point label on this specimen signifies: newly diagnosed GD, antithyroid drugs for less than 3 months. For both TCR sequencing and RNA sequencing, RNA was extracted from PBMCs in TRIzol. Graves' disease was diagnosed according to American Thyroid Association guidelines. The patients came from an endocrinology department in Xi'an, China. From each patient, approximately 9.9 milliliters of peripheral blood was collected into an EDTA anticoagulant tube. Ficoll Paque Plus density gradient separation was used to isolate PBMCs, and no further T cell sorting was performed. An Agilent 2100 Bioanalyzer and agarose gel were used to assess RNA quality, and a NanoDrop 2000 was used to measure RNA concentration. This clonotype has at least ten counts. The specificity of this receptor is unknown. Base qualities are not recorded, but no much larger clone differs from it by a single base. Taken from the germline V gene, the CDR1 and CDR2 loops are SNHLY and FYNNEI. The CDR3, cysteine through phenylalanine, is 13 amino acids long. The read is trimmed to its CDR3 DNA, 39 bases read in frame from base 1. V is trimmed back by 5 bases and J by 8 bases, and the junction contains 5 bases that no gene match accounts for.

These data were likewise used in another study, on T cells in Graves' hyperthyroidism and ophthalmopathy. As described in the second report: Stable Graves' hyperthyroidism was defined as the absence of progression to ophthalmopathy over 18 months of follow-up. The hyperthyroidism patients were between 18 and 65 years old and newly diagnosed, with a disease duration of less than 2 months. Exclusion was applied to patients with uncontrolled infections, other autoimmune diseases, pregnancy or lactation. Clinical symptoms, serum thyroxine and TRAb, thyroid ultrasound, and orbital computed tomography formed the basis for the diagnoses. For the first round of RT-PCR on the TCR CDR3, the HTBI primer set was used together with the Qiagen OneStep RT-PCR kit. Blood samples also contained most of the expanded thyroid clonotypes (frequency above 0.001), which suggests that blood repertoires may reflect thyroid immune responses. In cross-validation, a model built on a 13 V-J signature told ophthalmopathy apart from stable hyperthyroidism with approximately 90% sensitivity and approximately 81% specificity, and in testing the same model reached 80%/75%. In validation, the model predicted progression to ophthalmopathy a median of roughly six months before onset, with approximately 68% sensitivity and 72.22% specificity. TCR V-J signatures able to tell the groups apart were searched for in a discovery cohort of some 100 patients, of whom 40 to 45 had Graves' ophthalmopathy and 55 to 60 had stable Graves' hyperthyroidism. An independent validation cohort of around 19 hyperthyroidism patients and about 15 patients who later progressed to ophthalmopathy tested prospective prediction of ophthalmopathy. For training and testing, the 100 or so patients in the discovery cohort were randomly divided in a 7:3 ratio. The study also compared thyroid tissue and blood T-cell repertoires from five or six Graves' hyperthyroidism patients. After sampling, hyperthyroidism patients received methimazole starting at 30 mg daily, and ophthalmopathy patients received high-dose intravenous methylprednisolone. Libraries were constructed in a second round of multiplex PCR, after which size selection and purification were performed. The libraries were sequenced on an Illumina HiSeq2000 using paired-end 100 bp reads. Raw data were processed with SOAPnuke, discarding reads with adapters, uncalled bases, mean Phred below 15, or no exact constant-primer or identifier match. High-quality paired reads were merged using COPE v1.2.5, and each unique nucleotide sequence was defined as a clonotype. Clonotypes were aligned to IMGT TRBV, TRBD and TRBJ reference segments using MiTCR v1.1. The analysis included only V-J combinations with a frequency above 0.0001, which together covered around 99% of the repertoires. A TCS score was defined as the ratio of F50 (clonal expansion) to E x V (chaos), with BLOSUM62-based TCRdist applied between CDR3 peptides within each V-J. Welch's t-statistics and random forest reduced 500 to 550 V-J features to 10 to 15, which were used in a naive Bayes classifier (R e1071). Sample size was not statistically predetermined, and investigators were not blinded to group allocation. TCR Vbeta CDR3 sequencing of some 140 peripheral blood samples (43 ophthalmopathy, 75 hyperthyroidism and around 17 progressor patients) is reported in the paper.

Sequences were derived from peripheral blood mononuclear cells (PBMCs), sampled at new diagnosis, from a patient treated with antithyroid drugs. The rearrangement combines TRBV2 with TRBJ2-2; 7 middle bases align to TRBD2. This sequence originates from a woman in her thirties or forties with Graves disease. Donor details come from another sample of the same person, matched by shared clones. The DNA sequence is TGTGCCAGCAGTCTAGCGGAAGGAGGGGAGCTGTTTTTT. This translates into CASSLAEGGELFF. The CDR3, completed at both ends by the reference TRBV2 and TRBJ2-2 genes, gives the full variable domain EPEVTQTPSHQVTQMGQEVILRCVPISNHLYFYWYRQILGQKVEFLVSFYNNEISEKSEIFDDQFSVERPDGSNFTLKIRSTKLEDSAMYFCASSLAEGGELFFGEGSRLTVL.